This is a list of T cell receptor beta chains from one sample in a study of cytomegalovirus exposure and HLA in healthy donors. Libraries were prepared by immunoSEQ multiplex PCR; TCRdb keeps only in-frame clonotypes and omits some of them. The top ten hold 0.25% to 0.4% of the sample, which has roughly 200,000 clones, around 88% seen once. The specimen sequenced was PBMCs. Receptors were obtained from a woman in her thirties in good health and CMV-seronegative. CDR3s include the opening cysteine and the closing phenylalanine or tryptophan. A D gene is named only where the DNA matches it firmly. Rows may omit the clone size; those that give it use once, few, many or a size class.

TGTGCCAGCGTCGACAGGGGAAGAGAGACCCAGTACTTC	CASVDRGRETQYF	TRBV19	-	TRBD1	TRBJ2-5
TGTGCCAGCAGGGCGGGCGGGACGCAAGAGACCCAGTACTTC	CASRAGGTQETQYF	TRBV28	-	-	TRBJ2-5
TGTGCCAGCAGCTTAAAGACGACAGGACAGGGGGCTCGGAGCAATCAGCCCCAGCATTTT	CASSLKTTGQGARSNQPQHF	TRBV7-8	-	TRBD1	TRBJ1-5
TGTGCCAGCAGCTTCGCCCGCCTTGGACAGGGAGGAGGCTACACCTTC	CASSFARLGQGGGYTF	TRBV7-8	-	TRBD1	TRBJ1-2
TGTGCCAGCAGCTTTCTAGCGGGAGGAAGCGGCGGGGAGCTGTTTTTT	CASSFLAGGSGGELFF	TRBV5-6	-	TRBD2	TRBJ2-2
TGTGCCAGCAGCTCACCGGGGGAGCAGTTCTTC	CASSSPGEQFF	TRBV7-9	-	-	TRBJ2-1
TGCAGTGCTAGAGGGCAGAATACGCAGTATTTT	CSARGQNTQYF	TRBV20-1	once	-	TRBJ2-3
TGTGCCAGCAGCTGGGGACAGCACCAAGAGACCCAGTACTTC	CASSWGQHQETQYF	TRBV5-4	-	TRBD1	TRBJ2-5
TGTGCCAGCAGTTTATTCCTTCAGCCCCAGCATTTT	CASSLFLQPQHF	TRBV28	-	-	TRBJ1-5
TGTGCCAGCAGCCCTATCGCAGATACGCAGTATTTT	CASSPIADTQYF	TRBV13	few	-	TRBJ2-3
TGTGCCAGCAGCCTGGGACTTAATGGCTACACCTTC	CASSLGLNGYTF	TRBV11-2	once	-	TRBJ1-2
TGTGCCAGCAGCTTTTGGGAGGGGGAAGCTTTCTTT	CASSFWEGEAFF	TRBV11-1	-	-	TRBJ1-1
TGTGCCAGCAGTCTTTCACTCGGACTAGCGGTACAAGAGACCCAGTACTTC	CASSLSLGLAVQETQYF	TRBV28	few	TRBD2	TRBJ2-5
TGCGCCAGCAGCTTGCACGGGACTACGAACACCGGGGAGCTGTTTTTT	CASSLHGTTNTGELFF	TRBV5-1	-	TRBD2	TRBJ2-2
TGCGCCAGCAGTGAGAGGCAGGGGTTCGAAAAACTGTTTTTT	CASSERQGFEKLFF	TRBV10-2	-	-	TRBJ1-4
TGTGCCAGCAGGAGGACAGGGCGGTACGAGCAGTACTTC	CASRRTGRYEQYF	TRBV2	once	TRBD1	TRBJ2-7
TGTGCCAGCAGTGGTCGACAGGGGGATTATGGCTACACCTTC	CASSGRQGDYGYTF	TRBV2	-	TRBD1	TRBJ1-2
TGCGCCAGCAGCTTGGATCCGGGGGGAAGTTCCGAGCAGTACTTC	CASSLDPGGSSEQYF	TRBV5-1	-	TRBD2	TRBJ2-7
TGTGCTAGCAGCTTAGGGCTAGCGGGAGAGGGGGTCGGAGAGACCCAGTACTTC	CASSLGLAGEGVGETQYF	TRBV7-7	-	TRBD2	TRBJ2-5
TGTGCCAGCAGCCAAGAAGGGTCTAGCGCGGGGCCAGATACGCAGTATTTT	CASSQEGSSAGPDTQYF	TRBV4-2	-	-	TRBJ2-3
TGCGCCAGCAGCCCAGAGACAGGTGAAGCTTTCTTT	CASSPETGEAFF	TRBV5-1	-	-	TRBJ1-1
TGCGCCAGCAGCTTCGCGGGGGCCCCTGGGTCCAGCTCCTACGAGCAGTACTTC	CASSFAGAPGSSSYEQYF	TRBV5-1	-	-	TRBJ2-7
TGTGCCAGTAGCACTGGACTTTCTGTGGAGACCCAGTACTTC	CASSTGLSVETQYF	TRBV19	-	-	TRBJ2-5
TGTGCCAGCAGCTTGAATAGGCAGGGCACTGATACGCAGTATTTT	CASSLNRQGTDTQYF	TRBV5-6	few	-	TRBJ2-3
TGTGCCAGCAGCGTAGTTGGGGGCTCGGACGAGCAGTACTTC	CASSVVGGSDEQYF	TRBV9	-	-	TRBJ2-7
TGTGCCACCAGCAGAGATGGCACTATCGGCTACACCTTC	CATSRDGTIGYTF	TRBV15	-	-	TRBJ1-2
TGCGCCAGCAGCTTGGCCCCCCCGAGCGGGGGGTACAATGAGCAGTTCTTC	CASSLAPPSGGYNEQFF	TRBV5-1	-	TRBD2	TRBJ2-1
TGTGCCATTAGCACAGGTTTCACTGAAGCTTTCTTT	CAISTGFTEAFF	TRBV19	-	-	TRBJ1-1
TGTGCCAGCAGCCGTATATCAGACTCCTACAATGAGCAGTTCTTC	CASSRISDSYNEQFF	TRBV7-6	-	-	TRBJ2-1
TGTGCCAGCTCGTCACTAGCGGGGGTCTACAATGAGCAGTTCTTC	CASSSLAGVYNEQFF	TRBV7-6	-	TRBD2	TRBJ2-1
TGTGCCAGCAGCCTAGACAGGGTGTCCTACGAGCAGTACTTC	CASSLDRVSYEQYF	TRBV2	-	TRBD1	TRBJ2-7
TGCGCCAGCAGCTCCAGGGCCGGCCCATACAATGAGCAGTTCTTC	CASSSRAGPYNEQFF	TRBV5-1	-	-	TRBJ2-1
TGTGCTAGCAGTCTCGGACAGGAGGGGGAGACCCAGTACTTC	CASSLGQEGETQYF	TRBV7-7	-	-	TRBJ2-5
TGTGCCAGCAGCTTAAGTCCAGTCCAAGAGACCCAGTACTTC	CASSLSPVQETQYF	TRBV7-3	-	-	TRBJ2-5
TGTGCCAGCAGTTACTCCCGACTAGCCTACGAGCAGTACTTC	CASSYSRLAYEQYF	TRBV6-6	-	-	TRBJ2-7
TGTGCCAGCAGCCTACAGGGTGCCCCCCTCGGCGAGCAGTACTTC	CASSLQGAPLGEQYF	TRBV7-9	few	-	TRBJ2-7
TGTGCCAGCAAAAGCGCTGGGGGCCCGGAGCAGTTCTTC	CASKSAGGPEQFF	TRBV28	-	-	TRBJ2-1
TGTGCCAGCAGTGGCGGGGGGCTTCCCCATGGCTACACCTTC	CASSGGGLPHGYTF	TRBV7-9	-	-	TRBJ1-2
TGTGCCAGCAGCCCGAGACCCTCGGCGGGTCTGTTTTTT	CASSPRPSAGLFF	TRBV7-9	-	-	TRBJ1-4
TGTGCCAGCAGGGGGCTGGCCGTCCACACCGGGGAGCTGTTTTTT	CASRGLAVHTGELFF	TRBV5-6	few	-	TRBJ2-2
TGTGCCATCAGTGAGTCGATTCTTAGCGGCCCTGGAAATGAGCAGTTCTTC	CAISESILSGPGNEQFF	TRBV10-3	-	-	TRBJ2-1
TGTGCCAGCAGCGGGCCGGGACTACTTGAGCAGTTCTTC	CASSGPGLLEQFF	TRBV9	-	TRBD2	TRBJ2-1
TGTGCCAGCAGTGATACTGCGGGGAACGGAAACACCATATATTTT	CASSDTAGNGNTIYF	TRBV6-1	-	-	TRBJ1-3
TGTGCCAGCAGCCCCCGCGGACAAAACTACGAGCAGTACTTC	CASSPRGQNYEQYF	TRBV7-3	-	-	TRBJ2-7
TGTGCCAGCAGCACCTGGACAGGGAAGCAGTTCTTC	CASSTWTGKQFF	TRBV27	-	TRBD1	TRBJ2-1
TGTGCCAGCAGCACACACAGGGGGCACATCGGGGAGCTGTTTTTT	CASSTHRGHIGELFF	TRBV7-9	-	TRBD1	TRBJ2-2
TGTGCCTGCCAGGTTATCGACGAGCAGTACTTC	CACQVIDEQYF	TRBV30	-	-	TRBJ2-7
TGTGCCAGCAGCGACATGATAAGGACAGGAAAAAACTCTGGAAACACCATATATTTT	CASSDMIRTGKNSGNTIYF	TRBV11-2	-	TRBD1	TRBJ1-3
TGTGCCAGCAGCTCAGGTAGTACAGGGCAGGAGACCCAGTACTTC	CASSSGSTGQETQYF	TRBV5-4	-	-	TRBJ2-5
TGTGCCAGCAGAGAGGACTACCTCACAGAGCAGTTCTTC	CASREDYLTEQFF	TRBV6-1	-	-	TRBJ2-1
TGTGCCAGCAGCCCACCTACGCCGATGCTATTCACAGATACGCAGTATTTT	CASSPPTPMLFTDTQYF	TRBV5-6	-	-	TRBJ2-3
TGTGCCAGCAGCTTGGCCCTCGGACAGGGGTCAGAGACCCAGTACTTC	CASSLALGQGSETQYF	TRBV5-8	-	TRBD1	TRBJ2-5
TGTGCCAGTAGTATTGGGCCGGGACAGGGAGGTGTGAACACTGAAGCTTTCTTT	CASSIGPGQGGVNTEAFF	TRBV19	once	TRBD1	TRBJ1-1
TGTGCCAGCAGCCCCCGGCTAGCGGGCTACGAGCAGTACTTC	CASSPRLAGYEQYF	TRBV14	-	TRBD2	TRBJ2-7
TGTGCCAGCTCGGCGGCCTTCTCCTACAATGAGCAGTTCTTC	CASSAAFSYNEQFF	TRBV27	-	-	TRBJ2-1
TGTGCCAGCAGTGGGGGCAGCCTGGGAGGAAACACCATATATTTT	CASSGGSLGGNTIYF	TRBV2	-	-	TRBJ1-3
TGCGCCAGCAGCTTGGCGCCGACAAGGGGCTACGAGCAGTACTTC	CASSLAPTRGYEQYF	TRBV5-1	-	-	TRBJ2-7
TGTGCCAGCAGTGGACAGGGCGCGAACACCGGGGAGCTGTTTTTT	CASSGQGANTGELFF	TRBV6-1	-	TRBD1	TRBJ2-2
TGCAGTGCTTCTCTAAACAGGGAGCAGTTCTTC	CSASLNREQFF	TRBV20-1	-	-	TRBJ2-1
TGTGCCAGTACCCGGAGGGACACCGGGGAGCTGTTTTTT	CASTRRDTGELFF	TRBV19	-	-	TRBJ2-2